What follows is one T cell receptor beta chain and its context. Its cognate antigen is unknown. A history of autoimmune disease or systemic immunosuppression excluded patients. The entry originates in a study of OX40 agonist ivuxolimab in advanced cancers. Across the study: The group had a mean age of 60 years, ranged from roughly 20 to 80, and was roughly 83% male. Partial responses were achieved by three patients, of whom one had hepatocellular carcinoma and two had cutaneous melanoma.

There are 15 residues in the CDR3. V lost 6 bases, J lost 4 bases, and 8 bases stayed unmatched. Germline V gives CDR1 SGHTA, CDR2 FQGNSA. The study's findings and limits: CD4+ and CD8+ blood T cells expanded clonally by week 6 at 0.1 to 3.0 mg/kg.

Profiled with immunoSEQ multiplex PCR; TCRdb holds only in-frame clones, not every one. The data contain tens of thousands of clones, about 85% of them singletons. The receptor was derived from an adult with an advanced solid tumor such as melanoma, head and neck, liver or kidney cancer. The gene calls are TRBV7-2 and TRBJ2-2; the match to TRBD2 covers 7 bases. This material consisted of CD4+ or CD8+ T cells sorted from blood, taken in a trial of the OX40 agonist ivuxolimab. CDR3 residues: CASSLREWGTGELFF. The CDR3 DNA reads TGTGCCAGCAGTTTGCGGGAGTGGGGCACCGGGGAGCTGTTTTTT.